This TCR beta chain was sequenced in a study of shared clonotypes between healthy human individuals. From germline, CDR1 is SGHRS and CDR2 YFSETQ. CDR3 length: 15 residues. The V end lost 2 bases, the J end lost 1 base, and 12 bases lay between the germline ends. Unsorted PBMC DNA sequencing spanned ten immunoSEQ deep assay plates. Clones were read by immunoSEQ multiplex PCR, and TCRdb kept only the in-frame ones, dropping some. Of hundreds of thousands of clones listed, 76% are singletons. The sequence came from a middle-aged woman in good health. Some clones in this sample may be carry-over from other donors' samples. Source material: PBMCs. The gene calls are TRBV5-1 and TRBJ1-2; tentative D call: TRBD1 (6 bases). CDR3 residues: CASSFNRASNYGYTF. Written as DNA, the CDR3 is TGCGCCAGCAGCTTCAACAGGGCGAGTAACTATGGCTACACCTTC. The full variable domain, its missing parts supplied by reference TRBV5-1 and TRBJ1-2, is KAGVTQTPRYLIKTRGQQVTLSCSPISGHRSVSWYQQTPGQGLQFLFEYFSETQRNKGNFPGRFSGRQFSNSRSEMNVSTLELGDSALYLCASSFNRASNYGYTFGSGTRLTVV.